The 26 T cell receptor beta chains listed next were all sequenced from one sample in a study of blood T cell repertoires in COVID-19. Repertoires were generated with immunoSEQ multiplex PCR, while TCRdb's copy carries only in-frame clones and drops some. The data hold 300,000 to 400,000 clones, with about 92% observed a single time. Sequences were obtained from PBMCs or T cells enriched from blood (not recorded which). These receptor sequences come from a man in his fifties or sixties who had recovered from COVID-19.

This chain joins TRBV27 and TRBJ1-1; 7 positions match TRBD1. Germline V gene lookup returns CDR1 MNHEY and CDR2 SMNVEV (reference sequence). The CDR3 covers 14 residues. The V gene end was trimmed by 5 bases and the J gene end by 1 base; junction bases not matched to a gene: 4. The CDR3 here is CASSMYRGNTEAFF. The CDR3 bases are TGTGCCAGCAGTATGTACAGGGGGAACACTGAAGCTTTCTTT.

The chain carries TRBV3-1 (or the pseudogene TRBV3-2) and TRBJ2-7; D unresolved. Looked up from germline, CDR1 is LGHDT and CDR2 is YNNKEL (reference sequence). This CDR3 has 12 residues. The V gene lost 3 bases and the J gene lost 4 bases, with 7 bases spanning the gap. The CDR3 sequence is CASSHRFYEQYF. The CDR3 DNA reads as TGTGCCAGCAGCCACAGGTTTTACGAGCAGTACTTC.

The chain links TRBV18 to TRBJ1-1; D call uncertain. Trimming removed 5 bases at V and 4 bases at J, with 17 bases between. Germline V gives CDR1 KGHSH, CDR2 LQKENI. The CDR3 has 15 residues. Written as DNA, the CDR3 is TGTGCCAGCTCATCCACACCCCAAGGAGGCACTGAAGCTTTCTTT. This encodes CASSSTPQGGTEAFF.

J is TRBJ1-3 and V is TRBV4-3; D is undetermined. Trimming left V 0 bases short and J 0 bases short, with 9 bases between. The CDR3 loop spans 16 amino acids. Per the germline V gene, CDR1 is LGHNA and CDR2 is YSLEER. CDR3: CASSQERASSGNTIYF. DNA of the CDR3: TGCGCCAGCAGCCAAGAGAGGGCCAGCTCTGGAAACACCATATATTTT.

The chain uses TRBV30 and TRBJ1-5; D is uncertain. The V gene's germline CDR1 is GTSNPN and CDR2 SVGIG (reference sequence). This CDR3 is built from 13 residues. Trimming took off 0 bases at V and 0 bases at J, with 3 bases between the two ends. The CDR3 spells CAWSVNSNQPQHF. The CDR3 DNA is TGTGCCTGGAGTGTTAATAGCAATCAGCCCCAGCATTTT.

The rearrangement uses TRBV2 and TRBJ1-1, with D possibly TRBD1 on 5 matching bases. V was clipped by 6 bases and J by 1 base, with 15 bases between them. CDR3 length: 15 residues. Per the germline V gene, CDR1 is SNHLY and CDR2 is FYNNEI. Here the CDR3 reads CASSADTGGNTEAFF. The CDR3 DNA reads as TGTGCCAGCAGCGCGGACACCGGGGGGAACACTGAAGCTTTCTTT.

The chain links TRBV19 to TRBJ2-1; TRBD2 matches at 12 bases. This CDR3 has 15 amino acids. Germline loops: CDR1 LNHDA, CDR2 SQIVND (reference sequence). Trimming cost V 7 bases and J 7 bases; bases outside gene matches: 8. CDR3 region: CASTPSGRARNEQFF. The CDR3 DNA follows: TGTGCCAGTACCCCTAGCGGGAGGGCCAGAAATGAGCAGTTCTTC.

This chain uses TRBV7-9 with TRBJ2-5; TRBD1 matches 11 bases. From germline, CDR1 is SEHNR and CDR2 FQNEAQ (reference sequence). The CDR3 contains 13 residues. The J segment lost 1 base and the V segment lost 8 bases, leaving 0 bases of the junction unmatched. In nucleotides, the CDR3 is TGTGCCAGCGGGACAGGGGGCCAAGAGACCCAGTACTTC. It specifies CASGTGGQETQYF.

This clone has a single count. CDR3 in DNA: TGTGCCAGCAGATCGGGACTCTCTAGAAGCTCCTACGAGCAGTACTTC. Translating gives CASRSGLSRSSYEQYF. The chain couples TRBV13 to TRBJ2-7; D may be TRBD2 (6 bases). Germline-derived CDR1 and CDR2 are PRHDT and FYEKMQ (reference sequence). The length of the CDR3 is 16 residues. V lost 6 bases and J lost 0, with 18 bases in between. The full variable domain, completed using reference TRBV13 and TRBJ2-7, is AAGVIQSPRHLIKEKRETATLKCYPIPRHDTVYWYQQGPGQDPQFLISFYEKMQSDKGSIPDRFSAQQFSDYHSELNMSSLELGDSALYFCASRSGLSRSSYEQYFGPGTRLTVT.

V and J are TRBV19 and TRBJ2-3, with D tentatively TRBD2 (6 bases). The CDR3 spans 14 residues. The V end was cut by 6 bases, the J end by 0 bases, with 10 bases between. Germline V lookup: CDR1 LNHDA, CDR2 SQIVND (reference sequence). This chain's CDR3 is CASRPSGSTDTQYF. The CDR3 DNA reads TGTGCCAGTAGACCCAGCGGGAGCACAGATACGCAGTATTTT.

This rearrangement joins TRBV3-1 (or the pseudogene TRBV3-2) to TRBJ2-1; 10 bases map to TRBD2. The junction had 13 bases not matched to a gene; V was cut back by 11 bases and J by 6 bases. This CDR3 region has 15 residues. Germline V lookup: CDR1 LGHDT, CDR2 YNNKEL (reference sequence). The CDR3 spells CAQVASGSTGNEQFF. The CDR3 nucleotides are TGTGCCCAGGTCGCTAGCGGGAGCACCGGCAATGAGCAGTTCTTC.

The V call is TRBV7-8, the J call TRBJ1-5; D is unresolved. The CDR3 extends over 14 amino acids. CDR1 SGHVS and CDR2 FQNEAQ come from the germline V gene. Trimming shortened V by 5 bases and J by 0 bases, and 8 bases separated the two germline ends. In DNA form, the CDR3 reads TGTGCCAGCAGCACAGTGGATAGCAATCAGCCCCAGCATTTT. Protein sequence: CASSTVDSNQPQHF. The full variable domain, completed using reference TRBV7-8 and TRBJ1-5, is GAGVSQSPRYKVAKRGQDVALRCDPISGHVSLFWYQQALGQGPEFLTYFQNEAQLDKSGLPSDRFFAERPEGSVSTLKIQRTQQEDSAVYLCASSTVDSNQPQHFGDGTRLSIL.

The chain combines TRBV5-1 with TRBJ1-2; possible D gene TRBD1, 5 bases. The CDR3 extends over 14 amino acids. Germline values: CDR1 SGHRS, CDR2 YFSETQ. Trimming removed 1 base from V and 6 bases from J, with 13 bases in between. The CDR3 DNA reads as TGCGCCAGCAGCTTGAAAGGGGCAGAAGATGGCTACACCTTC. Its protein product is CASSLKGAEDGYTF.

CDR3 residues: CASSSSPQTGRSNQPQHF. The CDR3 coding sequence is TGTGCCAGCAGCTCCTCTCCCCAGACAGGGCGCAGCAATCAGCCCCAGCATTTT. The V call is TRBV7-2, the J call TRBJ1-5, with TRBD1 matching over 7 bases. The CDR3 runs to 18 residues. Germline values: CDR1 SGHTA, CDR2 FQGNSA. The V segment lost 4 bases and the J segment 1 base; nucleotides outside the gene matches: 13.

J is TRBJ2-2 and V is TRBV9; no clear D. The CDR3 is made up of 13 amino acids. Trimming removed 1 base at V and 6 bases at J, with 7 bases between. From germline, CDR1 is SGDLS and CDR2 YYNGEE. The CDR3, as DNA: TGTGCCAGCAGCGTACTAGAGTCCGGGGAGCTGTTTTTT. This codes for CASSVLESGELFF. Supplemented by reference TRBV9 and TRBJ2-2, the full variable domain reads DSGVTQTPKHLITATGQRVTLRCSPRSGDLSVYWYQQSLDQGLQFLIQYYNGEERAKGNILERFSAQQFPDLHSELNLSSLELGDSALYFCASSVLESGELFFGEGSRLTVL.

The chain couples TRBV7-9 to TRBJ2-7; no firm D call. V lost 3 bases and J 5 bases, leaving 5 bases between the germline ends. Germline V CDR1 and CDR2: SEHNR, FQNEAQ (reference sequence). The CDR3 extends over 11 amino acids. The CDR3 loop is CASSLRHEQYF. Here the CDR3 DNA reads TGTGCCAGCAGCTTGCGCCACGAGCAGTACTTC.

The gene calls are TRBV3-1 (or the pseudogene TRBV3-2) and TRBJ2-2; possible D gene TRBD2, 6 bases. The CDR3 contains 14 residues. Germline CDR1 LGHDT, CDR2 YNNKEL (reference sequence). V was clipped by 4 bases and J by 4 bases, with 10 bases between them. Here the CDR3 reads CASSLGTVTGELFF. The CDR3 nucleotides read TGTGCCAGCAGCCTCGGGACTGTCACCGGGGAGCTGTTTTTT.

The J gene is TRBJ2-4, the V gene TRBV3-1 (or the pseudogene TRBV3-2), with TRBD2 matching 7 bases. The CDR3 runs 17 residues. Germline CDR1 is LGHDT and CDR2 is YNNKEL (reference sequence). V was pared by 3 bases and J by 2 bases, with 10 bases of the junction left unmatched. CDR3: CASSQGGLRNSKNIQYF. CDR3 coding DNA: TGTGCCAGCAGCCAGGGGGGACTACGTAACTCCAAAAACATTCAGTACTTC.

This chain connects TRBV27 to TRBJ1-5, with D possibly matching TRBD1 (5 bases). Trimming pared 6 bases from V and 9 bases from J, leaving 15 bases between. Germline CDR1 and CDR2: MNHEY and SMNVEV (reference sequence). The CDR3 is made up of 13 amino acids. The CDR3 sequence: CASSLSQGRPQHF. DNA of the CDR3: TGTGCCAGCAGCCTAAGTCAGGGCCGGCCCCAGCATTTT.

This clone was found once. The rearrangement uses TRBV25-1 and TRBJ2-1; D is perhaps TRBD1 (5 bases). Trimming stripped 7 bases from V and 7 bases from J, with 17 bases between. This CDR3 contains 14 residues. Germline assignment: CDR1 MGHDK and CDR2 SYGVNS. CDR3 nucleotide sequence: TGTGCCAGCACCGCTAATGTCAGGGAAAATGAGCAGTTCTTC. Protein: CASTANVRENEQFF.

The CDR3 sequence: CASSEHRGYSNQPQHF. CDR3 DNA: TGTGCCAGCAGTGAGCACAGGGGGTATAGCAATCAGCCCCAGCATTTT. The rearrangement uses TRBV6-1 and TRBJ1-5; 8 positions agree with TRBD1. Germline V gives CDR1 MNHNS, CDR2 SASEGT. V trimming: 3 bases; J trimming: 0 bases; junction bases outside the gene matches: 4. The CDR3 has 16 amino acids.

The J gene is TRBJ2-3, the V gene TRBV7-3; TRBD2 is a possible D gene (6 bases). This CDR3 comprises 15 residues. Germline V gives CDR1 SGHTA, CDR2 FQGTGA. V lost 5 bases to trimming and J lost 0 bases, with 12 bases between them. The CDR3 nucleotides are TGTGCCAGCAGCCGTAGCGGACTTAGCACAGATACGCAGTATTTT. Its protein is CASSRSGLSTDTQYF.

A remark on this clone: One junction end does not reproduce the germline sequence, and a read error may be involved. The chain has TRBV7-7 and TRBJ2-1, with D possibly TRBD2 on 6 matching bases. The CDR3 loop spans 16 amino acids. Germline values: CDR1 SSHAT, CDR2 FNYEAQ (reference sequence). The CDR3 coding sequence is TGTGCTAGCAGCCTAAGGGAGGACGGCTCCTACAATGAGCAGTTCTTC. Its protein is CASSLREDGSYNEQFF.

The CDR3 is CASSEQANGPQHF. CDR3 bases: TGTGCCAGCAGTGAACAGGCAAATGGGCCCCAGCATTTT. V and J are TRBV6-4 and TRBJ1-5; tentative D call: TRBD1 (5 bases). The CDR3 sequence is 13 residues long. Germline CDR1 MRHNA, CDR2 SNTAGT. V was shortened by 3 bases and J by 9 bases, with 12 bases between the two germline ends.

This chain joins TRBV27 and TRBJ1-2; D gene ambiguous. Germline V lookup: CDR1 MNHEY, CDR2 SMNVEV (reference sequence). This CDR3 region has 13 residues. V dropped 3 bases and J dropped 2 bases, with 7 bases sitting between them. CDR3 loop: CASSFGQNYGYTF. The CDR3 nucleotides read TGTGCCAGCAGTTTTGGCCAGAACTATGGCTACACCTTC.

The CDR3 spells CASSLLGAWSTEAFF. For the CDR3, the DNA is TGTGCCAGCAGTTTACTGGGGGCTTGGAGCACTGAAGCTTTCTTT. The rearrangement joins TRBV27 to TRBJ1-1; D might be TRBD1 (6 bases). Trimming cost V 2 bases and J 4 bases, with 14 bases left between them. Germline assignment: CDR1 MNHEY and CDR2 SMNVEV (reference sequence). This CDR3 comprises 15 residues.